These 29 T cell receptor beta chains were all obtained from the same sample, sequenced in a study of blood T cell repertoires in COVID-19. This table comes from immunoSEQ multiplex PCR, and its TCRdb copy is limited to in-frame clones, with some not included. The sample holds about 360,000 clones, around 90% seen once. Source material: PBMCs or T cells enriched from blood (not recorded which). These receptors came from a woman aged 40 to 49 with acute COVID-19.

This chain connects TRBV12-5 to TRBJ2-5; D perhaps matches TRBD1 (6 bases). Trimming shortened V by 1 base and J by 3 bases, and 6 bases separated the two germline ends. Germline V CDR1 and CDR2: LGHNT, FRNRAP. This CDR3 spans 13 amino acids. The CDR3 bases are TGTGCTAGTGGTTTGGGACAGGAAGAGACCCAGTACTTC. Translating gives CASGLGQEETQYF.

CDR3 nucleotides: TGCGCCAGCTCCCCACCGGGACAGGGAAAGGCTCGTGGAAACACCATATATTTT. This gives the protein CASSPPGQGKARGNTIYF. The chain uses TRBV10-1 and TRBJ1-3, with 9 nucleotides matching TRBD1. There are 18 residues in the CDR3. CDR1 is WNHNN, CDR2 SYGVQD, per germline (reference sequence). The trim removed 8 bases at V and 3 bases at J, leaving 17 bases unmatched.

The CDR3 bases are TGTGCTAGTGCCCCGGCCAGGGGGCGGGAGACCCAGTACTTC. This sequence encodes CASAPARGRETQYF. This chain joins TRBV12-5 and TRBJ2-5, with 8 bases matching TRBD1. V was clipped by 7 bases and J by 5 bases; unmatched bases: 9. The CDR3 runs to 14 residues. Germline CDR1 LGHNT, CDR2 FRNRAP.

The chain employs TRBV24-1 and TRBJ2-2, with D possibly TRBD2 on 5 matching bases. Germline CDR1 KGHDR, CDR2 SFDVKD. Trimming removed 5 bases from V and 1 base from J, with 13 bases in between. The CDR3 runs 16 residues. CDR3 nucleotides: TGTGCCACCAGTGGAACTAACCGGGGGAACACCGGGGAGCTGTTTTTT. Translated, it gives CATSGTNRGNTGELFF.

Here the CDR3 reads CASSLGQQETQYF. CDR3 nucleotide sequence: TGTGCCAGCAGCTTGGGACAGCAAGAGACCCAGTACTTC. The chain links TRBV5-4 to TRBJ2-5; TRBD1 might be the D (5 bases). The V and J ends lost 0 bases and 2 bases respectively, with 5 bases between them. This CDR3 spans 13 amino acids. Germline CDR1 and CDR2: SGHNT and YYREEE (reference sequence).

This clone was observed once. The chain couples TRBV14 to TRBJ1-1; 8 bases match TRBD1. V dropped 5 bases and J dropped 3; count of bases not matched to a gene: 8. Germline CDR1 SGHDN, CDR2 FVKESK. The CDR3 loop spans 15 amino acids. CDR3 loop: CASSSWTGRDTEAFF. The CDR3 coding sequence is TGTGCCAGCAGCTCCTGGACAGGGAGGGACACTGAAGCTTTCTTT.

This chain connects TRBV9 to TRBJ2-7, with 9 bases identical to TRBD2. There are 17 residues in the CDR3. V shed 0 bases, J shed 3 bases, and the junction held 10 bases outside the gene matches. Germline loops: CDR1 SGDLS, CDR2 YYNGEE. In DNA, the CDR3 is TGTGCCAGCAGCGTAGGTAGCGGGGGCAACCGGGGCTACGAGCAGTACTTC. Its protein is CASSVGSGGNRGYEQYF. Complete variable domain (other parts from reference TRBV9 and TRBJ2-7): DSGVTQTPKHLITATGQRVTLRCSPRSGDLSVYWYQQSLDQGLQFLIQYYNGEERAKGNILERFSAQQFPDLHSELNLSSLELGDSALYFCASSVGSGGNRGYEQYFGPGTRLTVT.

This chain joins TRBV6-6 and TRBJ2-2; TRBD1 aligns across 8 bases. Trimming cost V 6 bases and J 2 bases; bases outside gene matches: 8. Per germline, CDR1 MNHNY and CDR2 SVGAGI (reference sequence). This CDR3 is 16 amino acids long. CDR3 amino acids: CASRRGTGSNTGELFF. As DNA, the CDR3 is TGTGCCAGCAGGCGCGGGACAGGAAGCAACACCGGGGAGCTGTTTTTT.

In the case of this clone: A read error may explain this, as a much larger clone is one base away. The genes are TRBV7-9 and TRBJ2-3; a possible D gene is TRBD1 (6 bases). The CDR3 totals 14 residues. Germline loops: CDR1 SEHNR, CDR2 FQNEAQ (reference sequence). V lost 2 bases, J lost 1 base, and 7 bases lay in between. The DNA of the CDR3 is TGTGCCAGCAGCTTATGGGGGCGCACAGATACGCAGTATTTT. It specifies CASSLWGRTDTQYF.

The chain combines TRBV19 with TRBJ2-2; possible D gene TRBD2, 5 bases. Looked up from germline, CDR1 is LNHDA and CDR2 is SQIVND (reference sequence). This CDR3 is 14 amino acids long. With 3 bases removed from V and 4 bases from J, the gap between germline ends came to 9 bases. The CDR3 DNA reads as TGTGCCAGTAGTATCGAGGGCCTCACCGGGGAGCTGTTTTTT. Amino acids: CASSIEGLTGELFF.

Only one count was recorded for this clone. V is TRBV19 and J is TRBJ1-2; 7 bases agree with TRBD1. CDR1 and CDR2 (germline): LNHDA, SQIVND (reference sequence). This CDR3 has 14 residues. Trimming removed 6 bases from V and 4 bases from J; junction bases left unmatched: 8. In DNA form, the CDR3 reads TGTGCCAGTAGCGTTTCGGGACAGTCCTATGGCTACACCTTC. Its translation: CASSVSGQSYGYTF.

This rearrangement joins TRBV7-2 to TRBJ2-3; 11 bases line up with TRBD2. With V trimmed by 6 bases and J by 5 bases, 10 bases remained unmatched. Germline V gives CDR1 SGHTA, CDR2 FQGNSA. This CDR3 has 16 residues. The CDR3 reads CASSLLAGAFGDTQYF. Here the CDR3 DNA reads TGTGCCAGCAGTCTACTAGCGGGGGCCTTCGGAGATACGCAGTATTTT.

The rearrangement joins TRBV5-8 to TRBJ1-4, with a weak D call TRBD1 (5 bases). Germline V gene sequence: CDR1 SGHTS, CDR2 YDEGEE. The CDR3 sequence is 15 residues long. V was shortened by 3 bases and J by 6 bases, with 15 bases between the two germline ends. CDR3 nucleotide sequence: TGTGCCAGCAGCTCATGGGGAGGCAGGGATGAAAAACTGTTTTTT. Its protein product is CASSSWGGRDEKLFF.

This chain connects TRBV5-1 to TRBJ2-5, with a tentative D call TRBD2 (7 bases). The CDR3 extends over 17 amino acids. CDR1 is SGHRS, CDR2 YFSETQ, per germline. Trimming stripped 4 bases from V and 3 bases from J, with 22 bases between. CDR3 coding DNA: TGCGCCAGCAGCCGATCGGGGGGCACATTAACCGAAGAGACCCAGTACTTC. This sequence encodes CASSRSGGTLTEETQYF.

This chain links TRBV18 with TRBJ1-1; TRBD1 matches 8 bases. The CDR3 spans 13 residues. Germline-derived CDR1 and CDR2 are KGHSH and LQKENI. Trimming cost V 5 bases and J 4 bases; bases outside gene matches: 3. The CDR3 region is CASSTTGATEAFF. CDR3 nucleotides: TGTGCCAGCTCAACGACAGGGGCCACTGAAGCTTTCTTT.

This chain connects TRBV7-2 to TRBJ1-1; 7 positions agree with TRBD1. Germline CDR1 reads SGHTA; CDR2 reads FQGNSA. V lost 4 bases, J lost 0 bases, and 2 bases stayed unmatched. CDR3 length: 14 residues. DNA of the CDR3: TGTGCCAGCAGCTCGGGACAGATGAACACTGAAGCTTTCTTT. It is translated as CASSSGQMNTEAFF.

The chain employs TRBV11-3 and TRBJ2-1; 11 positions match TRBD2. This CDR3 contains 15 residues. The ends lost 5 bases at V and 7 bases at J; junction bases unmatched: 7. CDR1 and CDR2 from the germline V gene are SGHNT and YENEEA. This CDR3 reads CASSPPSGGRNEQFF. As DNA, the CDR3 is TGTGCCAGCAGCCCCCCTAGCGGGGGGCGTAATGAGCAGTTCTTC.

By its share, this clone is medium-sized. The chain carries TRBV9 and TRBJ1-6; a weak D match, TRBD1 (6 bases). The CDR3 sequence is 15 residues long. V lost 0 bases and J 7 bases, leaving 11 bases between the germline ends. The V gene's germline CDR1 is SGDLS and CDR2 YYNGEE. This CDR3 reads CASSVESGVNSPLHF. The DNA for the CDR3 is TGTGCCAGCAGCGTAGAGTCAGGGGTGAATTCACCCCTCCACTTT. The entire variable domain, with the rest obtained from reference TRBV9 and TRBJ1-6, is as follows: DSGVTQTPKHLITATGQRVTLRCSPRSGDLSVYWYQQSLDQGLQFLIQYYNGEERAKGNILERFSAQQFPDLHSELNLSSLELGDSALYFCASSVESGVNSPLHFGNGTRLTVT.

This rearrangement joins TRBV5-6 to TRBJ2-7, with unresolved D. The V end lost 4 bases, the J end lost 5 bases, and 13 bases lay between the germline ends. The CDR3 runs 13 residues. Germline CDR1 and CDR2: SGHDT and YYEEEE. The CDR3 nucleotides read TGTGCCAGCAGCCACGCTTTTGGGCACGAGCAGTACTTC. It translates to CASSHAFGHEQYF.

The chain has TRBV27 and TRBJ2-2; the match to TRBD2 covers 11 bases. Trimming removed 6 bases from V and 7 bases from J; junction bases left unmatched: 7. CDR3 size: 15 residues. Germline CDR1 MNHEY, CDR2 SMNVEV (reference sequence). The DNA of the CDR3 is TGTGCCAGCAGGGGTCGACTAGCGGGGTTCGGGGAGCTGTTTTTT. Translation: CASRGRLAGFGELFF.

V is TRBV29-1 and J is TRBJ1-4; possible D gene TRBD1, 6 bases. CDR1 is SQVTM and CDR2 is ANQGSEA in the germline V gene. The germline V and J ends were trimmed by 7 bases and 0 bases, with 21 bases remaining between them. The CDR3 sequence is 17 residues long. The DNA for the CDR3 is TGCAGCGCGATAGACAGGAGACGATTTGCAACTAATGAAAAACTGTTTTTT. Translation: CSAIDRRRFATNEKLFF.

V is TRBV4-2 and J is TRBJ1-2; unclear D gene. The CDR3 is made up of 13 amino acids. Germline CDR1 reads LGHNA; CDR2 reads YNFKEQ. V lost 0 bases and J 8 bases, leaving 10 bases between the germline ends. In nucleotides, the CDR3 is TGTGCCAGCAGCCAAGATATGCGGCTCGGCTACACCTTC. Translation gives CASSQDMRLGYTF.

The CDR3 protein is CASTLEYEQYF. The CDR3 nucleotides are TGTGCCAGCACCCTCGAGTACGAGCAGTACTTC. The rearrangement links TRBV7-8 to TRBJ2-7; D is ambiguous. This CDR3 comprises 11 residues. Trimming removed 7 bases at V and 4 bases at J, with 8 bases between. The V gene's germline CDR1 is SGHVS and CDR2 FQNEAQ.

V usage is TRBV7-9 and J usage is TRBJ2-7, with 7 bases fitting TRBD1. The CDR3 is 13 residues long. Germline CDR1 and CDR2: SEHNR and FQNEAQ (reference sequence). The ends lost 6 bases at V and 6 bases at J; junction bases unmatched: 8. The CDR3 reads CASRPTGVGEQYF. DNA of the CDR3: TGTGCCAGCAGACCAACAGGGGTTGGCGAGCAGTACTTC.

This clone was found once. This rearrangement joins TRBV5-4 to TRBJ2-3, with 9 bases fitting TRBD2. CDR3 length equals 15 residues. Looked up from germline, CDR1 is SGHNT and CDR2 is YYREEE (reference sequence). With 4 bases clipped from V and 1 base from J, the junction kept 4 bases outside the gene matches. CDR3 bases: TGTGCCAGCAGCCCCAGGACTAGCGGCACAGATACGCAGTATTTT. Residues: CASSPRTSGTDTQYF.

The sample holds a few counts of this clone. This chain links TRBV6-5 with TRBJ1-1, with TRBD1 as a possible D gene (6 bases). The V and J ends lost 7 bases and 2 bases respectively, with 17 bases between them. CDR1 and CDR2 from the germline V gene are MNHEY and SVGAGI. The CDR3 has 15 residues. CDR3: CASTPPGAVNTEAFF. CDR3 DNA sequence: TGTGCCAGCACACCGCCAGGGGCCGTCAACACTGAAGCTTTCTTT.

Here the CDR3 reads CASSKSFTEAFF. DNA for the CDR3: TGTGCCAGTAGTAAGAGTTTCACTGAAGCTTTCTTT. The chain carries TRBV19 and TRBJ1-1; no reliable D call. Germline lookup yields CDR1 LNHDA and CDR2 SQIVND (reference sequence). V lost 4 bases and J 4 bases, leaving 7 bases between the germline ends. This CDR3 is 12 amino acids long.

The rearrangement uses TRBV6-5 and TRBJ2-7, with TRBD1 matching 10 bases. The CDR3 is made up of 14 amino acids. The germline gives CDR1 MNHEY, CDR2 SVGAGI. The J segment lost 4 bases and the V segment lost 8 bases, leaving 8 bases of the junction unmatched. The CDR3 nucleotides are TGTGCCAGCCCCCCGGGACAGGGGAGGTACGAGCAGTACTTC. Protein: CASPPGQGRYEQYF.

This chain joins TRBV6-5 and TRBJ1-5; D call uncertain. Trimming took off 6 bases at V and 0 bases at J, with 6 bases between the two ends. This CDR3 contains 13 residues. Per germline, CDR1 MNHEY and CDR2 SVGAGI. The CDR3 spells CASRRNSNQPQHF. The CDR3 DNA is TGTGCCAGCAGGAGAAATAGCAATCAGCCCCAGCATTTT.